What follows is one T cell receptor (beta chain) and its context. This entry comes from a study of early T cells in non-severe SARS-CoV-2 infection. Study information: Unpaired chains resulted from sequencing bulk RNA of unsorted whole blood.

The CDR3 has 14 residues. The germline gives CDR1 MNHNS, CDR2 SASEGT. V was pared by 2 bases and J by 7 bases, with 12 bases between. Unique molecular identifiers tagged individual cDNA molecules. MiXCR, applied by TCRdb to the 5' RACE reads, yields one record per CDR3 protein. The sample includes 70,000 to 80,000 distinct CDR3 sequences, approximately 13% of them seen just once. The sequencing here drew on whole blood, taken at baseline. This TCR was sampled from an adult who was a healthcare worker with PCR-confirmed SARS-CoV-2 infection or an uninfected control (not recorded which). V usage is TRBV6-1 and J usage is TRBJ2-1; no reliable D call. CDR3 region: CASSENLGRNEQFF. CDR3 in DNA: TGTGCCAGCAGTGAAAATCTAGGACGAAATGAGCAGTTCTTC.